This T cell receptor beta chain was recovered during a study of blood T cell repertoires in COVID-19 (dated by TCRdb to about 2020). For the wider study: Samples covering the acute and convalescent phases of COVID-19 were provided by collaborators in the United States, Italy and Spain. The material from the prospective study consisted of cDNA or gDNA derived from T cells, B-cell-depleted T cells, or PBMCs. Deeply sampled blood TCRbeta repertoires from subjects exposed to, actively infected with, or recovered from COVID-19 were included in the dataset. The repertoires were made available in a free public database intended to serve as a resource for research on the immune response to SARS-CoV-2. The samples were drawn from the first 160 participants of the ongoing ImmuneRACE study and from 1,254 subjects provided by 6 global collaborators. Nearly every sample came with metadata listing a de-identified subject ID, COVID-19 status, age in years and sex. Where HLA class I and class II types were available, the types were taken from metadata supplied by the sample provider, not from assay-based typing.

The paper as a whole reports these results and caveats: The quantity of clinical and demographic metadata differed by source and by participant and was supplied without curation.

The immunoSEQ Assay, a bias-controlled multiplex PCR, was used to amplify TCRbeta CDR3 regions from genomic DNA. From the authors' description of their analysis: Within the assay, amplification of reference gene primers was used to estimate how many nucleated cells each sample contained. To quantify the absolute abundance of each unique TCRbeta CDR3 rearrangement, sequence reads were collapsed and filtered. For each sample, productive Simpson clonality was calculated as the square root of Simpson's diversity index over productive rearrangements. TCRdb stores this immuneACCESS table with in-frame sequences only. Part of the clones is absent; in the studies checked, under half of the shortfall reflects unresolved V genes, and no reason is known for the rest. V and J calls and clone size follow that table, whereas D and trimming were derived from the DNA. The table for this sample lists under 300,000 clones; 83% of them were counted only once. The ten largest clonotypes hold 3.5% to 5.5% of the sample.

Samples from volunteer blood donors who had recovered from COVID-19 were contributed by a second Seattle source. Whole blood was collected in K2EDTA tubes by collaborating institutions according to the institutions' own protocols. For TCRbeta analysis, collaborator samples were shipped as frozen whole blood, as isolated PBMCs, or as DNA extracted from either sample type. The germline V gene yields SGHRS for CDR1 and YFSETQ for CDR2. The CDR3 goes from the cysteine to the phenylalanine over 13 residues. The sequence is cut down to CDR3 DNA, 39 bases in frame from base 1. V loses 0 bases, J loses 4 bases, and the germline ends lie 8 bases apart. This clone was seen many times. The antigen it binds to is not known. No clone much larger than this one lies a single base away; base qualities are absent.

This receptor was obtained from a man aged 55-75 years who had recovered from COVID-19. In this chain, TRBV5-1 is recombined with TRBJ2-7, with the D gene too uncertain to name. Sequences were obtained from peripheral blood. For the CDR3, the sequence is CASSLGFLYEQYF. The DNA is TGCGCCAGCAGCTTGGGTTTTCTATACGAGCAGTACTTC. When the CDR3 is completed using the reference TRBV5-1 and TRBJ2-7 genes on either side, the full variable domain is KAGVTQTPRYLIKTRGQQVTLSCSPISGHRSVSWYQQTPGQGLQFLFEYFSETQRNKGNFPGRFSGRQFSNSRSEMNVSTLELGDSALYLCASSLGFLYEQYFGPGTRLTVT.